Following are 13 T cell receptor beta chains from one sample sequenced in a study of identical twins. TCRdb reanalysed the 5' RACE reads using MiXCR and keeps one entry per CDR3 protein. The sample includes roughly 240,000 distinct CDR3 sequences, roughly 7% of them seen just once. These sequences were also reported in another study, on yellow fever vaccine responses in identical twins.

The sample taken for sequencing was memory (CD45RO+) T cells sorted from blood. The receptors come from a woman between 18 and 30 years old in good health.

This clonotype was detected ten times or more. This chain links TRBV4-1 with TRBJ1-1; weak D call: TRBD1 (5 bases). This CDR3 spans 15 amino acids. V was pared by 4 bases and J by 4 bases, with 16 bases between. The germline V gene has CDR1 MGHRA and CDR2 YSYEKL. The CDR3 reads CASSLPRVGGTEAFF. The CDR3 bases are TGCGCCAGCAGCCTACCTCGGGTGGGGGGCACTGAAGCTTTCTTT.

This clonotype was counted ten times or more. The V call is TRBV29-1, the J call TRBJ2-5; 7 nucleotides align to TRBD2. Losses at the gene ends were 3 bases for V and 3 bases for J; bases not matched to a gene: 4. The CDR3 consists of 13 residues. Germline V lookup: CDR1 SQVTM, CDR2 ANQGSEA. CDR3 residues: CSVDGLAEETQYF. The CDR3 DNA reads TGCAGCGTTGATGGGCTAGCGGAAGAGACCCAGTACTTC.

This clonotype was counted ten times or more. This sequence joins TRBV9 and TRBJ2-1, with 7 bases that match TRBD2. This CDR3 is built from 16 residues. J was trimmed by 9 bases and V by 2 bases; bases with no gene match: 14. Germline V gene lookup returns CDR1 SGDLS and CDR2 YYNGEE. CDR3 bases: TGTGCCAGCAGCGTCGCGGGACTACCGGTCTCGGGTGAGCAGTTCTTC. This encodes CASSVAGLPVSGEQFF.

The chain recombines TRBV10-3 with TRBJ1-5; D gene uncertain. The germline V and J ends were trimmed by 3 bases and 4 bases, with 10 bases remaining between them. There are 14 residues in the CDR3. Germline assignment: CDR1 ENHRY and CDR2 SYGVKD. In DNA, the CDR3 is TGTGCCATCAGTGACGGACTGCAGAATCAGCCCCAGCATTTT. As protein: CAISDGLQNQPQHF.

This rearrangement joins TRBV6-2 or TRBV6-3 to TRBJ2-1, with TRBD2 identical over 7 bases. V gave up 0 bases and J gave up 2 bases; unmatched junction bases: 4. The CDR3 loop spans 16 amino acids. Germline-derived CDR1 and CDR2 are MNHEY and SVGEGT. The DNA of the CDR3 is TGTGCCAGCAGTTACTCGTCTAGCGGTACCTACAATGAGCAGTTCTTC. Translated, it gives CASSYSSSGTYNEQFF.

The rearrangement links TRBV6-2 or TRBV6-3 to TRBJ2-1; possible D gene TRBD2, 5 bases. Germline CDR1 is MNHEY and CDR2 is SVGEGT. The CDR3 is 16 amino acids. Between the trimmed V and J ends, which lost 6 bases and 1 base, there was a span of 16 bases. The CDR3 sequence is CASSPPSRGSYNEQFF. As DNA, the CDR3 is TGTGCCAGCAGCCCCCCCTCCAGAGGGTCCTACAATGAGCAGTTCTTC.

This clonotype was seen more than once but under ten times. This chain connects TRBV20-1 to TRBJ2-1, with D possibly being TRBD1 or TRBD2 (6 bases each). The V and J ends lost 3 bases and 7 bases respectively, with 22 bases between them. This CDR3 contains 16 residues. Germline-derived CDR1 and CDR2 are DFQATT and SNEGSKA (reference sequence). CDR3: CSASGGQGGVWNEQFF. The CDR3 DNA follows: TGCAGTGCTAGCGGGGGCCAGGGAGGAGTTTGGAATGAGCAGTTCTTC.

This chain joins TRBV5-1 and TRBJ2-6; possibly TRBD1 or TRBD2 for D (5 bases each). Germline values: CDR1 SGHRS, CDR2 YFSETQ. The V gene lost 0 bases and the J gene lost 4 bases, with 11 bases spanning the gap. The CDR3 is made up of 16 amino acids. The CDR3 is CASSLGQTGGANVLTF. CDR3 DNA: TGCGCCAGCAGCTTGGGACAGACGGGAGGGGCCAACGTCCTGACTTTC. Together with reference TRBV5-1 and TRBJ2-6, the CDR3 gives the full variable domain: KAGVTQTPRYLIKTRGQQVTLSCSPISGHRSVSWYQQTPGQGLQFLFEYFSETQRNKGNFPGRFSGRQFSNSRSEMNVSTLELGDSALYLCASSLGQTGGANVLTFGAGSRLTVL.

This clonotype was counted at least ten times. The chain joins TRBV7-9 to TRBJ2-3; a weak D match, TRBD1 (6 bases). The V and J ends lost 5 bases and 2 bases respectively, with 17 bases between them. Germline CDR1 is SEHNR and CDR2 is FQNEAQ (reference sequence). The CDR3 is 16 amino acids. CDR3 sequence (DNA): TGTGCCAGCAGCACCAGACAGGCCCTGGCCACAGATACGCAGTATTTT. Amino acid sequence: CASSTRQALATDTQYF.

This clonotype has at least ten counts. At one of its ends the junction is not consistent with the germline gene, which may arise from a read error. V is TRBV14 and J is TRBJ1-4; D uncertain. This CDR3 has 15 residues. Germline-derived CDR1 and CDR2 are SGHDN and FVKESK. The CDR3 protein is CASSQDGRTSEKLFF. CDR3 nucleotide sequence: TGTGCCAGCAGCCAAGATGGGAGGACTAGTGAAAAACTGTTTTTT. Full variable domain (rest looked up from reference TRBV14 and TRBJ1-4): EAGVTQFPSHSVIEKGQTVTLRCDPISGHDNLYWYRRVMGKEIKFLLHFVKESKQDESGMPNNRFLAERTGGTYSTLKVQPAELEDSGVYFCASSQDGRTSEKLFFGSGTQLSVL.

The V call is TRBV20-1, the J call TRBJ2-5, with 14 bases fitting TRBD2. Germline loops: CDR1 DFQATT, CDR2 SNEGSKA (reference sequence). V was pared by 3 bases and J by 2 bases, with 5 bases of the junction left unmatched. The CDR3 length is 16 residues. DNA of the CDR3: TGCAGTGCTAGTAGGGGACTAGCGGGAGTTCAAGAGACCCAGTACTTC. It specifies CSASRGLAGVQETQYF.

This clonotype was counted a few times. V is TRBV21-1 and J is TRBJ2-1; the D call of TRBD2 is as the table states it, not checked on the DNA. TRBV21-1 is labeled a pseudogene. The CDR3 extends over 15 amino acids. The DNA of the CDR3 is TGTGCCAGCAGCAGGGCGGGAGGGTCCTACAATGAGCAGTTCTTC. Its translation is CASSRAGGSYNEQFF.

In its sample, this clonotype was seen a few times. The DNA of the CDR3 is TGTGCCAGCAGCTCTGCTTTGGGGCTCGAGCAGTACGTC. It codes for CASSSALGLEQYV. V is TRBV7-8 and J is TRBJ2-7; perhaps TRBD1 as D (5 bases). V was pared by 4 bases and J by 6 bases, with 13 bases between. This CDR3 is 13 amino acids long. CDR1 and CDR2 (germline): SGHVS, FQNEAQ.